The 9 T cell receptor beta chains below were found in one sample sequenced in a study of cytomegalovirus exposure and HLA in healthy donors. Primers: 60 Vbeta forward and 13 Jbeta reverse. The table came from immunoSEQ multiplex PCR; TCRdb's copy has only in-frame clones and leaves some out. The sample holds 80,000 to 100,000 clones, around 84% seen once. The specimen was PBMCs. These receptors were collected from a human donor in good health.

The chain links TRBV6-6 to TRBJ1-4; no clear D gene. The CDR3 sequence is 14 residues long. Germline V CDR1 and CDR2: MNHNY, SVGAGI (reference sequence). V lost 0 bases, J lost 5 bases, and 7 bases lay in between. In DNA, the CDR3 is TGTGCCAGCAGTTACTCGATACGGAATGAAAAACTGTTTTTT. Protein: CASSYSIRNEKLFF.

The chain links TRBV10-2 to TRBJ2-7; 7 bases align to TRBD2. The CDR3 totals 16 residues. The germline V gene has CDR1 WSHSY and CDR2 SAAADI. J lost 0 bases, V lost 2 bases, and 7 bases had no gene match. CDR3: CASSELSGIASYEQYF. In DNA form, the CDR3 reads TGCGCCAGCAGTGAGCTAAGCGGGATTGCCTCCTACGAGCAGTACTTC.

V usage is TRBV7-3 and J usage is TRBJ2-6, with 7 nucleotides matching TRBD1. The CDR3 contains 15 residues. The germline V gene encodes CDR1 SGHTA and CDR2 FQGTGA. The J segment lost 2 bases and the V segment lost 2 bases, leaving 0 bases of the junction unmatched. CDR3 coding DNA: TGTGCCAGCAGCTTAGACAGGGCTGGGGCCAACGTCCTGACTTTC. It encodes CASSLDRAGANVLTF.

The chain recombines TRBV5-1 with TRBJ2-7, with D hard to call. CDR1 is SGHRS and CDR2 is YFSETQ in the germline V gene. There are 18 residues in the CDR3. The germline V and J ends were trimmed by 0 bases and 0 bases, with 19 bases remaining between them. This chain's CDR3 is CASSLGSLFRVSSYEQYF. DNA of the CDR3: TGCGCCAGCAGCTTGGGCTCTCTCTTCCGGGTCAGCTCCTACGAGCAGTACTTC.

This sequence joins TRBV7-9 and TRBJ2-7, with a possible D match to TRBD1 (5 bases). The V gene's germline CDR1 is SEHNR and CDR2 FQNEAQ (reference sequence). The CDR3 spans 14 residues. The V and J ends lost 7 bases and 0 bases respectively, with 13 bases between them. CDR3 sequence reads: CASTILDSSYEQYF. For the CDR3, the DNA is TGTGCCAGCACCATTCTAGACAGCTCCTACGAGCAGTACTTC.

The CDR3 here is CASSEWQGRTYEQYF. As DNA, the CDR3 is TGTGCCAGCAGTGAATGGCAGGGCCGGACCTACGAGCAGTACTTC. V is TRBV6-1 and J is TRBJ2-7; TRBD1 is a possible D gene (5 bases). Per the germline V gene, CDR1 is MNHNS and CDR2 is SASEGT. This CDR3 region has 15 residues. V gave up 2 bases and J gave up 2 bases, with 13 bases separating them.

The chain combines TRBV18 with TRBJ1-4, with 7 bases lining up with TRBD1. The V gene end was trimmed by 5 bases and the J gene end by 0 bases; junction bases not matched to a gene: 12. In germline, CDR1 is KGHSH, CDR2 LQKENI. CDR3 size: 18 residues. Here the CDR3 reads CASSARVTQGTTNEKLFF. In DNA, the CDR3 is TGTGCCAGCTCAGCTAGAGTAACACAGGGGACAACTAATGAAAAACTGTTTTTT. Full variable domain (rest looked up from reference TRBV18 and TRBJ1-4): NAGVMQNPRHLVRRRGQEARLRCSPMKGHSHVYWYRQLPEEGLKFMVYLQKENIIDESGMPKERFSAEFPKEGPSILRIQQVVRGDSAAYFCASSARVTQGTTNEKLFFGSGTQLSVL.

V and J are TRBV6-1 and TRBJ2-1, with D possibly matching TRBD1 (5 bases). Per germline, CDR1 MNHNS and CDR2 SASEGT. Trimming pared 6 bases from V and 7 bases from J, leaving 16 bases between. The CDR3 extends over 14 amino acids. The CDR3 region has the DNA TGTGCCAGCAGGCGAGGACAAGGGTGGAATGAGCAGTTCTTC. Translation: CASRRGQGWNEQFF.

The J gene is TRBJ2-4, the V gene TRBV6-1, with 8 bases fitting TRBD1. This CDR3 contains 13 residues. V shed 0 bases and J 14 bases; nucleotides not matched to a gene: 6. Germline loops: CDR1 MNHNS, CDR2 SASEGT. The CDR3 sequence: CASSEADRGPKYF. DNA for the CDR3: TGTGCCAGCAGTGAAGCCGACAGGGGCCCCAAGTACTTC.